The clone carrying this T cell receptor beta chain was observed many times. This sample is part of a study of early T cells in non-severe SARS-CoV-2 infection. Via MiXCR, TCRdb re-called the 5' RACE reads, giving one row per CDR3 protein. The sample shows fewer than 100,000 distinct CDR3 sequences, roughly 10% of them seen only once. The CDR3 has 12 amino acids. Between the trimmed V and J ends, which lost 6 bases and 3 bases, there was a span of 6 bases. The receptor's source is an adult who was a healthcare worker with PCR-confirmed SARS-CoV-2 infection or an uninfected control (not recorded which). Sequences were obtained from whole blood. The rearrangement uses TRBV12-3 or TRBV12-4 and TRBJ1-5; the D is unclear. This CDR3 reads CASRDVNQPQHF. DNA for the CDR3: TGTGCCAGCAGGGACGTCAATCAGCCCCAGCATTTT.